This record covers a single T cell receptor beta chain. Treatment specified: around 19 received Ad26.COV2.S at low or high dose, single or two shots; 5 received placebo; per-sample allocation not given. Vaccine and placebo recipients were sampled on day 63 after the first injection. This Boston cohort included adults aged 18-55 years. This sample was included in a study of Ad26.COV2.S vaccination and SARS-CoV-2 variants. The wider study: Donor allocation was to the COV1001 Ad26.COV2.S trial arm. Ad26.COV2.S given intramuscularly, once or twice 56 days apart.

CDR3 length: 15 amino acids. Germline assignment: CDR1 SEHNR and CDR2 FQNEAQ (reference sequence). Trimming cost V 5 bases and J 0 bases; bases outside gene matches: 2. This table comes from immunoSEQ multiplex PCR, and its TCRdb copy is limited to in-frame clones, with some not included. Here the sample spans 240,000 or so clones, over 75% being singletons. J is TRBJ2-1 and V is TRBV7-9; 9 bases match TRBD1. The sequences come from peripheral blood, collected in a trial of Ad26.COV2.S vaccine versus placebo. This TCR derives from a person aged 18-65 years who received the Ad26.COV2.S COVID-19 vaccine or a placebo. Here the CDR3 DNA reads TGTGCCAGCAGCCGGGACAGGGTCTCCTACAATGAGCAGTTCTTC. Translated: CASSRDRVSYNEQFF.